This TCR beta chain is drawn from a study of T cell repertoires in cytomegalovirus infection. Comments on this clonotype: The antigen remains unidentified.

TCRdb re-analysed the reads in MiXCR, keeping a single row per CDR3 protein. The table records approximately 65,000 distinct CDR3 sequences, roughly 21% of them present only once. The V gene's germline CDR1 is SGHNT and CDR2 YENEEA. The CDR3 length is 16 residues. V lost 0 bases to trimming and J lost 2 bases, with 11 bases between them. This TCR was sampled from a human donor in good health (CMV status not recorded). Some clones in this sample may be carry-over from other donors' samples. The J gene is TRBJ2-1, the V gene TRBV11-3; D is perhaps TRBD2 (6 bases). This specimen was CD8+ T cells from cultured PBMCs, taken from culture after CMV antigen stimulation. The CDR3 sequence is CASSLDGREAYNEQFF. CDR3 DNA sequence: TGTGCCAGCAGCTTAGATGGCAGGGAGGCCTACAATGAGCAGTTCTTC.